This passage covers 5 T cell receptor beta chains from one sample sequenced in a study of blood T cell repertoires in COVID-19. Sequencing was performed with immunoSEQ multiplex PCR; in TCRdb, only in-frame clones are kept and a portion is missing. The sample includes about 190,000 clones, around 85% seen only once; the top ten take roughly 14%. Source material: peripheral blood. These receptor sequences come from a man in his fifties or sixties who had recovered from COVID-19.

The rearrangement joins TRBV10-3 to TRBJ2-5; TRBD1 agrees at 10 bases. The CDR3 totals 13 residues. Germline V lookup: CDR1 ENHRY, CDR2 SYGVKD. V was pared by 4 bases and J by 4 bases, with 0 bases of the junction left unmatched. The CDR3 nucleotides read TGTGCCATCAGTGGGGACAGGGGAGAGACCCAGTACTTC. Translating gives CAISGDRGETQYF.

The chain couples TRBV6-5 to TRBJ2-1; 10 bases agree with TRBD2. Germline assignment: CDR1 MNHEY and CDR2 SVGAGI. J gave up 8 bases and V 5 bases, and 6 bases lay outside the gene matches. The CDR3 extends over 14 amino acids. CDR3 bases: TGTGCCAGCAGTCTAGCGGGAGTATTATATGAGCAGTTCTTC. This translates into CASSLAGVLYEQFF.

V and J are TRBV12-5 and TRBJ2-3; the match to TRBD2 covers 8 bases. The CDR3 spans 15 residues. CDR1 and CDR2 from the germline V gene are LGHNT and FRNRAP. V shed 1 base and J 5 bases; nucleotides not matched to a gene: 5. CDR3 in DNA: TGTGCTAGTGGTTTGGCACTAGCGGAACAAGATACGCAGTATTTT. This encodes CASGLALAEQDTQYF.

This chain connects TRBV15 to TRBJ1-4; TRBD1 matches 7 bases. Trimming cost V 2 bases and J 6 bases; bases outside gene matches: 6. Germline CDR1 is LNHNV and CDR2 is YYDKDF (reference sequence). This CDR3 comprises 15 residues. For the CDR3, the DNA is TGTGCCACCAGCAGAACCGGGACAGTATATGAAAAACTGTTTTTT. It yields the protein CATSRTGTVYEKLFF.

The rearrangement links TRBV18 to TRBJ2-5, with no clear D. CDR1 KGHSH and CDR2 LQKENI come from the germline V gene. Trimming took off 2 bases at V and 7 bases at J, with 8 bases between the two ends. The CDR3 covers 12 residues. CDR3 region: CASSPTSGTQYF. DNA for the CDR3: TGTGCCAGCTCACCAACGTCAGGGACCCAGTACTTC.